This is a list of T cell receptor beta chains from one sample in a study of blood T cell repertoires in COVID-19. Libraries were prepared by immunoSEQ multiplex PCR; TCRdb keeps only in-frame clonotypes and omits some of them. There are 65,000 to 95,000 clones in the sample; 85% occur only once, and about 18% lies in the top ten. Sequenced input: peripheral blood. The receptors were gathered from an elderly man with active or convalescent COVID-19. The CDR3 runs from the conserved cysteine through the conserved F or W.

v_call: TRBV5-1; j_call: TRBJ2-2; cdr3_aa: CASSPGQNTGELFF
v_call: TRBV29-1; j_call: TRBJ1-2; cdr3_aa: CSVDRGLDYGYTF
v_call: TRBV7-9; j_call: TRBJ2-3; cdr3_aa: CASSLAGADTDTQYF
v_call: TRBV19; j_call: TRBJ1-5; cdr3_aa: CASSRVSNQPQHF
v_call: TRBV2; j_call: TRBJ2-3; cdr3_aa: CASSDVLVRDTQYF
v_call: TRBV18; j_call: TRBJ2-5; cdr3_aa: CASSPGGSPGETQYF
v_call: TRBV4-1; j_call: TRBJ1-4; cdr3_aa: CASRDTGTGSEKLFF
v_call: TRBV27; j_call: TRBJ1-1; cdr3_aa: CASRTGGGGWRAEAFF
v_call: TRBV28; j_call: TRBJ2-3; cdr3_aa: CASRDVRADTQYF
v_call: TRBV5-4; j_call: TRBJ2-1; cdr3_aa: CASSLDWPSGVQFF
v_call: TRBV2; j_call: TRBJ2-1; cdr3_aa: CASRTRAGASYNEQFF
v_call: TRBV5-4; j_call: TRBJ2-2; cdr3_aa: CASSVDRPVYSGELFF
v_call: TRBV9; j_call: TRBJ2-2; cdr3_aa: CASSVGPGQGRDGELFF
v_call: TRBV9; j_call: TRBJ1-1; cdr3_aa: CASSAPNNLNTEAFF
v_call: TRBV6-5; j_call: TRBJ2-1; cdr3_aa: CASSYRGSSYNEQFF
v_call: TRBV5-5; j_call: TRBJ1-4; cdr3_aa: CASSFIQGNEKLFF
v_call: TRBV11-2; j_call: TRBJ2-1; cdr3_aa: CASSLVGTGAKVSYNEQFF
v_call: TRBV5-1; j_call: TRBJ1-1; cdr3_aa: CASSQYGTVLTGGKGDTEAFF
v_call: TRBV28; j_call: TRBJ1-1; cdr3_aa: CASTLWWQIEQNTEAFF
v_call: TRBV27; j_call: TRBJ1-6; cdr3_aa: CASSPTPDRSYNSPLHF
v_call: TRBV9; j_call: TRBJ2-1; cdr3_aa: CASSEGLAGKNEQFF
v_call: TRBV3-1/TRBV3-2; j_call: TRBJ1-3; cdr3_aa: CASSESGTVSGNTIYF
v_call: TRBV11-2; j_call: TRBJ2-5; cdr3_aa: CASSPAAQETQYF
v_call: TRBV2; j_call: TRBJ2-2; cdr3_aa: CASSEARGGINTGELFF
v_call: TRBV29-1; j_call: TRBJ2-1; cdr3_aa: CSVVFPVNEQFF
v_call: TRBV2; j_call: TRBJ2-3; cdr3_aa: CASSKLAGQPDTQYF
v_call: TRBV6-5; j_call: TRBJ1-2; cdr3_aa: CASRREGAGGYTF
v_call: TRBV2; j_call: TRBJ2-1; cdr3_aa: CASRRDSVSYNEQFF
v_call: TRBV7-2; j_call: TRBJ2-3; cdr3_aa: CASSQASGGGTDTQYF
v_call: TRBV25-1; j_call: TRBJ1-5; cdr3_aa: CASRGQGDQPQHF
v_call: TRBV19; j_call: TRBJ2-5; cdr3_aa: CASRLAGAETQYF
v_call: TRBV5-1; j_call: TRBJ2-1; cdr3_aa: CASSLAGVSSYNEQFF
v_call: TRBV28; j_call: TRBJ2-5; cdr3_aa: CASSFQLAGVIETQYF
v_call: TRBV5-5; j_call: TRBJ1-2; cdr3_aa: CASSLGGQNYGYTF
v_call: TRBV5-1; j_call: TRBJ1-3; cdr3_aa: CASSLEPLGGSGNTIYF
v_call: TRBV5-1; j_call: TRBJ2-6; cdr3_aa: CASSPTPPGANVLTF
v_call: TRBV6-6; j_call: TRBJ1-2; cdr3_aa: CASSSDTNYGYTF
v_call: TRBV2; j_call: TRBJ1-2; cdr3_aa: CASSAVRVDFGYTF
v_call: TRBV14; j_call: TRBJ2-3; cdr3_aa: CASSRFRTSGSTDTQYF
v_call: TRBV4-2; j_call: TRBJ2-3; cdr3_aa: CASSQDLTGSPDTQYF
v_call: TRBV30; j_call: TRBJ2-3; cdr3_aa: CAWSLRSDTQYF
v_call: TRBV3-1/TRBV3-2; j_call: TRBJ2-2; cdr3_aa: CASSQDRQGKTGELFF